This record concerns one T cell receptor beta chain sequence. Its antigen remains unidentified. The V gene's germline CDR1 is SEHNR and CDR2 FQNEAQ (reference sequence). J gave up 3 bases and V 4 bases, and 4 bases lay outside the gene matches. CDR3 size: 14 residues. The data were taken from a study of shared clonotypes between healthy human individuals. Overall study findings and caveats: In a handful of donors, around 5.5% of naive CD4 clonotypes appeared in common.

Clones were sequenced by immunoSEQ multiplex PCR, and TCRdb holds only the in-frame ones, with some missing. The sample lists about 690,000 clones, about 90% occurring once. The sample was memory CD8+ T cells from PBMCs. Subset in this sample: CD45RO+ cells pooled with CCR7-negative TemRA cells. The V gene is TRBV7-9, the J gene TRBJ2-7, with TRBD2 matching over 9 bases. This TCR derives from a man aged 18 to 30 in good health. Some clones in this sample may be carry-over from other donors' samples. The CDR3 DNA reads as TGTGCCAGCAGCTCGCGGGAGGGCCTCTACGAGCAGTACTTC. Translating it yields CASSSREGLYEQYF.